What follows are 18 T cell receptor beta chains derived from one specimen sequenced in a study of T-cell reconstitution after alpha-beta-depleted transplantation in children. For TCRbeta, the library was prepared with unique molecular identifiers. TCRdb used MiXCR to reprocess the PCR reads, holding one entry per CDR3 protein. The repertoire holds 200,000 to 250,000 distinct CDR3 sequences, with 11% as singletons. The sample was PBMCs, taken before TCRalphabeta/CD19-depleted stem cell transplant. The source is a child less than two years old with acute myeloid leukemia, due to receive a stem cell transplant.

This clonotype was recorded many times. The genes are TRBV6-4 and TRBJ1-1; D is unresolved. This CDR3 has 13 residues. The V end lost 2 bases, the J end lost 1 base, and 5 bases lay between the germline ends. CDR1 is MRHNA and CDR2 is SNTAGT in the germline V gene. CDR3: CASSDNPNTEAFF. The DNA for the CDR3 is TGTGCCAGCAGTGACAACCCGAACACTGAAGCTTTCTTT.

This clonotype was seen repeatedly, ten times or more. The CDR3 here is CASSLVCVGASCQPQHF. CDR3 sequence (DNA): TGTGCCAGCAGCTTAGTTTGTGTGGGGGCGAGCTGTCAGCCCCAGCATTTT. The chain employs TRBV7-6 and TRBJ1-5, with D possibly TRBD1 on 6 matching bases. The CDR3 extends over 17 amino acids. Germline V CDR1 and CDR2: SGHVS, FNYEAQ. The ends were cut back, 1 base at V and 6 bases at J, with 19 bases in the middle.

This clonotype has a count of ten or more. V gene TRBV20-1 combines with J gene TRBJ2-3; D unclear. Trimming removed 1 base from V and 2 bases from J, with 7 bases in between. This CDR3 spans 13 amino acids. Germline lookup yields CDR1 DFQATT and CDR2 SNEGSKA (reference sequence). The CDR3 DNA sequence: TGCAGTGCTAGAGGGTCTAACACAGATACGCAGTATTTT. Its translation is CSARGSNTDTQYF.

In the case of this clonotype: A much larger clone sits a single nucleotide away, making a read error possible. V and J are TRBV20-1 and TRBJ2-1; tentatively, D is TRBD2 (6 bases). Looked up from germline, CDR1 is DFQATT and CDR2 is SNEGSKA (reference sequence). This CDR3 comprises 14 residues. CDR3 in amino acids: CNAPPGLGYNEQFF. CDR3 bases: TGCAATGCTCCACCGGGACTGGGCTACAATGAGCAGTTCTTC.

This clonotype was counted between two and nine times. The chain recombines TRBV5-1 with TRBJ2-5, with 10 positions matching TRBD1. Germline V gives CDR1 SGHRS, CDR2 YFSETQ. V was pared by 0 bases and J by 5 bases, with 1 base of the junction left unmatched. The CDR3 is 14 amino acids. For the CDR3, the DNA is TGCGCCAGCAGCTTGGCGGGACAGGGGGAGACCCAGTACTTC. Translated, it gives CASSLAGQGETQYF.

At least ten counts were recorded for this clonotype. This chain connects TRBV5-1 to TRBJ2-5; the D gene is possibly TRBD2 (5 bases). Trimming shortened V by 2 bases and J by 0 bases, and 8 bases separated the two germline ends. Germline CDR1 SGHRS, CDR2 YFSETQ. This CDR3 has 14 residues. CDR3 nucleotide sequence: TGCGCCAGCAGCTTAGCGGACCACCAAGAGACCCAGTACTTC. Translating gives CASSLADHQETQYF.

This clonotype was seen at least ten times. V is TRBV5-1 and J is TRBJ2-3; D gene unclear. Trimming stripped 0 bases from V and 0 bases from J, with 8 bases between. Germline CDR1 reads SGHRS; CDR2 reads YFSETQ. This CDR3 is built from 15 residues. The CDR3 spells CASSLVQVSTDTQYF. In DNA, the CDR3 is TGCGCCAGCAGCTTGGTCCAGGTCAGCACAGATACGCAGTATTTT.

The chain uses TRBV2 and TRBJ2-3; no clear D gene. Germline CDR1 reads SNHLY; CDR2 reads FYNNEI. V was shortened by 8 bases and J by 5 bases, with 23 bases between the two germline ends. CDR3 length: 16 residues. The CDR3 here is CASAGITHTTGDTQYF. The CDR3 region has the DNA TGTGCCAGCGCTGGGATAACTCACACCACCGGAGATACGCAGTATTTT.

Many counts were recorded for this clonotype. V usage is TRBV27 and J usage is TRBJ2-7; 7 nucleotides agree with TRBD2. Looked up from germline, CDR1 is MNHEY and CDR2 is SMNVEV (reference sequence). This CDR3 region has 14 residues. V shed 4 bases, J shed 1 base, and the junction held 4 bases outside the gene matches. In DNA form, the CDR3 reads TGTGCCAGCAGTTCGAGCGGGGAATCCTACGAGCAGTACTTC. It encodes CASSSSGESYEQYF.

This clonotype was seen many times. The V call is TRBV5-1, the J call TRBJ1-2; 7 nucleotides align to TRBD1. The CDR3 loop spans 14 amino acids. From germline, CDR1 is SGHRS and CDR2 YFSETQ. The V gene end was trimmed by 4 bases and the J gene end by 3 bases; junction bases not matched to a gene: 6. The CDR3 region is CASSRQGEDYGYTF. The CDR3 DNA sequence: TGCGCCAGCAGCCGACAGGGAGAGGACTATGGCTACACCTTC.

The sample holds many counts of this clonotype. This chain connects TRBV19 to TRBJ2-6; no definite D call. The germline gives CDR1 LNHDA, CDR2 SQIVND (reference sequence). The V and J ends lost 6 bases and 2 bases respectively, with 8 bases between them. The CDR3 sequence is 14 residues long. CDR3 DNA: TGTGCCAGTAGGATTACAGCTGGGGCCAACGTCCTGACTTTC. Amino acid sequence: CASRITAGANVLTF. Full variable domain (remainder filled in from reference TRBV19 and TRBJ2-6): DGGITQSPKYLFRKEGQNVTLSCEQNLNHDAMYWYRQDPGQGLRLIYYSQIVNDFQKGDIAEGYSVSREKKESFPLTVTSAQKNPTAFYLCASRITAGANVLTFGAGSRLTVL.

This clonotype was seen ten or more times. V and J are TRBV5-1 and TRBJ1-1; D gene unclear. This CDR3 spans 15 amino acids. Germline loops: CDR1 SGHRS, CDR2 YFSETQ. The V gene lost 2 bases and the J gene lost 1 base, with 12 bases spanning the gap. Here the CDR3 reads CASSFGRAGNTEAFF. CDR3 coding DNA: TGCGCCAGCAGCTTCGGGAGGGCGGGGAACACTGAAGCTTTCTTT.

In the case of this clonotype: Being one base from a much bigger clone, this may be a read error. The conserved phenylalanine or tryptophan is not found at the CDR3 terminus, so this likely reflects a read error. The limits of the CDR3 on the DNA are not certain, so only TCRdb's listed CDR3 is given. V usage is TRBV29-1 and J usage is TRBJ1-1; TRBD1 is the table's D call and was not checked against the DNA. Germline values: CDR1 SQVTM, CDR2 ANQGSEA. From its first to its last residue, the CDR3 has 8 amino acids. The CDR3 here is CSVEGGLS.

The rearrangement uses TRBV11-1 and TRBJ1-1; D not resolved. Germline V gives CDR1 SGHAT, CDR2 FQDESV (reference sequence). The CDR3 spans 13 residues. V was pared by 0 bases and J by 5 bases, with 7 bases between. The CDR3 region has the DNA TGTGCCAGCAGCTTAGCAGGGTGGACTGAAGCTTTCTTT. Amino acid sequence: CASSLAGWTEAFF. The full variable domain, its missing parts supplied by reference TRBV11-1 and TRBJ1-1, is EAEVAQSPRYKITEKSQAVAFWCDPISGHATLYWYRQILGQGPELLVQFQDESVVDDSQLPKDRFSAERLKGVDSTLKIQPAELGDSAMYLCASSLAGWTEAFFGQGTRLTVV.

This clonotype was seen many times. The chain links TRBV5-1 to TRBJ1-3; D possibly corresponds to TRBD1 (5 bases). This CDR3 has 15 amino acids. V dropped 0 bases and J dropped 0 bases, with 7 bases sitting between them. CDR1 and CDR2 (germline): SGHRS, YFSETQ. The chain's CDR3 is CASSLETDSGNTIYF. The CDR3 DNA follows: TGCGCCAGCAGCTTGGAGACAGACTCTGGAAACACCATATATTTT.

This clonotype has ten or more counts. V gene TRBV27 combines with J gene TRBJ2-3, with a tentative D call TRBD2 (6 bases). This CDR3 has 12 amino acids. Looked up from germline, CDR1 is MNHEY and CDR2 is SMNVEV (reference sequence). Trimming pared 6 bases from V and 6 bases from J, leaving 10 bases between. The CDR3 spells CASSGGWDTQYF. CDR3 DNA: TGTGCCAGCAGCGGGGGTTGGGATACGCAGTATTTT.

In its sample, this clonotype was seen many times. The chain recombines TRBV7-8 with TRBJ1-5, with 8 bases lining up with TRBD1. Losses at the gene ends were 3 bases for V and 0 bases for J; bases not matched to a gene: 16. The CDR3 spans 20 residues. CDR1 and CDR2 (germline): SGHVS, FQNEAQ. CDR3 in DNA: TGTGCCAGCAGCTTCAATCAGGGGGCCCTCCTTCCCCGTAGCAATCAGCCCCAGCATTTT. This codes for CASSFNQGALLPRSNQPQHF.

This clonotype was picked up many times. This sequence joins TRBV12-3 or TRBV12-4 and TRBJ1-5; unclear D gene. The V gene lost 6 bases and the J gene lost 5 bases, with 17 bases spanning the gap. The CDR3 loop spans 15 amino acids. The CDR3 reads CASSSFIGSDQPQHF. The CDR3 DNA sequence: TGTGCCAGCAGCTCCTTTATCGGTTCAGATCAGCCCCAGCATTTT.